This T cell receptor (beta chain) was sequenced in a study of T cells in Graves' hyperthyroidism and ophthalmopathy. Study information: Any treatment followed the collection of peripheral blood at initial diagnosis. General study points: Among thyroid clonotypes expanded above 0.001, most also appeared in blood. From stable hyperthyroidism, ophthalmopathy was separated by a 13 V-J model.

In its sample, this clonotype was seen many times. Its antigen is undetermined. Germline V CDR1 and CDR2: LNHDA, SQIVND (reference sequence). This CDR3 is built from 15 residues. V lost 8 bases and J lost 4, with 21 bases in between. Amplification of TCR beta CDR3 regions was performed using RNA transcripts as template. When the TCR CDR3 underwent first-round RT-PCR, the HTBI primer set was used. TCRdb reanalysed the multiplex PCR reads using MiXCR and keeps one entry per CDR3 protein. This sample has a few hundred thousand distinct CDR3 sequences, with about 14% found just once. This sequence joins TRBV19 and TRBJ2-7, with D perhaps matching TRBD1 (8 bases). This TCR was sampled from a woman in her forties with Graves' hyperthyroidism that later progressed to Graves' ophthalmopathy. Sequencing input: blood. DNA of the CDR3: TGTGCCAGTGCCCGGGAGGACAGGGAGGTGTACGAGCAGTACTTC. It yields the protein CASAREDREVYEQYF.